These T cell receptor beta chains were read from a single sample in a study of blood T cell repertoires in COVID-19. The protocol was immunoSEQ multiplex PCR, while the TCRdb copy is restricted to in-frame clones and leaves out a portion. Of more than 200,000 clones listed, over 70% are singletons. Sample: peripheral blood. All receptors come from a man in his forties with acute or convalescent COVID-19. Each CDR3 is given with its conserved first and last residue. D genes are given only for firm matches.

d_gene: TRBD1; v_gene: TRBV2; j_gene: TRBJ1-5; CDR3aa: CASSLNRGSNQPQHF
d_gene: .; v_gene: TRBV6-6; j_gene: TRBJ2-2; CDR3aa: CASSYRGPRGAGELFF
d_gene: TRBD1; v_gene: TRBV19; j_gene: TRBJ1-1; CDR3aa: CASSILRDRSKSEAFF
d_gene: TRBD2; v_gene: TRBV4-2; j_gene: TRBJ2-1; CDR3aa: CASSLLLAGVVNEQFF
d_gene: .; v_gene: TRBV7-8; j_gene: TRBJ1-1; CDR3aa: CASSLLRDTEAFF
d_gene: .; v_gene: TRBV12-3/TRBV12-4; j_gene: TRBJ1-1; CDR3aa: CASSRTVNTEAFF
d_gene: .; v_gene: TRBV7-9; j_gene: TRBJ2-1; CDR3aa: CASSLAAVGEQFF
d_gene: TRBD2; v_gene: TRBV10-3; j_gene: TRBJ2-1; CDR3aa: CAIRAGTSGTDEQFF
d_gene: .; v_gene: TRBV27; j_gene: TRBJ2-5; CDR3aa: CATRSFGETQYF
d_gene: .; v_gene: TRBV4-1; j_gene: TRBJ2-4; CDR3aa: CASSQVTPGMLAKNIQYF
d_gene: .; v_gene: TRBV25-1; j_gene: TRBJ2-1; CDR3aa: CASSVQPLYNEQFF
d_gene: TRBD1; v_gene: TRBV5-1; j_gene: TRBJ2-1; CDR3aa: CASSLTGGTYNEQFF
d_gene: TRBD2; v_gene: TRBV7-2; j_gene: TRBJ2-7; CDR3aa: CASSLGRSAGGPWEQYF
d_gene: .; v_gene: TRBV6-2/TRBV6-3; j_gene: TRBJ1-1; CDR3aa: CASSFPGWNTEAFF
d_gene: .; v_gene: TRBV12-2; j_gene: TRBJ1-2; CDR3aa: CASRLSCDSPYTF
d_gene: TRBD1; v_gene: TRBV18; j_gene: TRBJ2-3; CDR3aa: CASRGQGADTQYF
d_gene: TRBD2; v_gene: TRBV5-6; j_gene: TRBJ2-7; CDR3aa: CASSSTSGISYEQYF
d_gene: .; v_gene: TRBV7-3; j_gene: TRBJ2-7; CDR3aa: CASSRGADGGEQYF
d_gene: .; v_gene: TRBV30; j_gene: TRBJ2-5; CDR3aa: CAWSSGNQETQYF
d_gene: TRBD2; v_gene: TRBV7-3; j_gene: TRBJ2-1; CDR3aa: CASSPGRGTSGRNEQFF
d_gene: TRBD1; v_gene: TRBV29-1; j_gene: TRBJ1-1; CDR3aa: CSVASTGDTEAFF
d_gene: TRBD1; v_gene: TRBV27; j_gene: TRBJ2-5; CDR3aa: CASSSTGQVVETQYF
d_gene: .; v_gene: TRBV2; j_gene: TRBJ1-4; CDR3aa: CASSWSAGEGEKLFF
d_gene: .; v_gene: TRBV24-1; j_gene: TRBJ2-3; CDR3aa: CATSDFASDGGTDTQYF